This passage covers 28 T cell receptor beta chains from one sample sequenced in a study of beta chain features in type 1 diabetes. The authors reverse transcribed all of the isolated RNA, so sequencing captured expressed TCRB transcripts. The protocol was immunoSEQ multiplex PCR, while the TCRdb copy is restricted to in-frame clones and leaves out a portion. The table includes approximately 170,000 clones, approximately 9.1% detected once. Sample: central memory CD4+ T cells from blood. Every receptor here comes from a woman between 18 and 30 years old in good health.

V is TRBV27 and J is TRBJ1-6; 7 bases line up with TRBD1. The CDR3 is made up of 14 amino acids. Trimming took 6 bases from V and 6 from J; bases not matched to a gene: 5. Germline CDR1 MNHEY, CDR2 SMNVEV (reference sequence). CDR3 amino acids: CASSSWDSNSPLHF. CDR3 in DNA: TGTGCCAGCAGCTCCTGGGACAGTAATTCACCCCTCCACTTT.

This clone was counted ten times or more. The chain joins TRBV7-8 to TRBJ2-5; D perhaps matches TRBD1 (5 bases). V was clipped by 3 bases and J by 5 bases, with 10 bases between them. The CDR3 runs to 13 residues. Germline V gene data show CDR1 as SGHVS and CDR2 as FQNEAQ. CDR3 nucleotides: TGTGCCAGCAGCTTCTCCAGGGATGAGACCCAGTACTTC. Translating gives CASSFSRDETQYF. Looking up the rest from reference TRBV7-8 and TRBJ2-5 gives the full variable domain: GAGVSQSPRYKVAKRGQDVALRCDPISGHVSLFWYQQALGQGPEFLTYFQNEAQLDKSGLPSDRFFAERPEGSVSTLKIQRTQQEDSAVYLCASSFSRDETQYFGPGTRLLVL.

V usage is TRBV27 and J usage is TRBJ2-2; TRBD2 matches 8 bases. The CDR3 is 16 residues long. J gave up 0 bases and V 8 bases, and 8 bases lay outside the gene matches. Looked up from germline, CDR1 is MNHEY and CDR2 is SMNVEV (reference sequence). The CDR3: CASARLAGSNTGELFF. The CDR3 region has the DNA TGTGCCAGCGCCCGGCTAGCGGGCTCGAACACCGGGGAGCTGTTTTTT.

The chain links TRBV30 to TRBJ2-7, with a weak D call TRBD1 (5 bases). The CDR3 is made up of 14 amino acids. Trimming shortened V by 4 bases and J by 2 bases, and 15 bases separated the two germline ends. CDR1 is GTSNPN, CDR2 SVGIG, per germline (reference sequence). CDR3 coding DNA: TGTGCCTGGACGCCTTTAGGGGCGACCTACGAGCAGTACTTC. Translation gives CAWTPLGATYEQYF. The entire variable domain, with the rest obtained from reference TRBV30 and TRBJ2-7, is as follows: SQTIHQWPATLVQPVGSPLSLECTVEGTSNPNLYWYRQAAGRGLQLLFYSVGIGQISSEVPQNLSASRPQDRQFILSSKKLLLSDSGFYLCAWTPLGATYEQYFGPGTRLTVT.

This clone was picked up a small number of times. The chain joins TRBV19 to TRBJ2-6, with 7 positions matching TRBD1. Germline values: CDR1 LNHDA, CDR2 SQIVND (reference sequence). This CDR3 is built from 14 residues. J lost 4 bases, V lost 6 bases, and 3 bases had no gene match. The DNA for the CDR3 is TGTGCCAGTAGCGGGACAGACGGGGCCAACGTCCTGACTTTC. It codes for CASSGTDGANVLTF. Drawing the rest from reference TRBV19 and TRBJ2-6, the complete variable domain is DGGITQSPKYLFRKEGQNVTLSCEQNLNHDAMYWYRQDPGQGLRLIYYSQIVNDFQKGDIAEGYSVSREKKESFPLTVTSAQKNPTAFYLCASSGTDGANVLTFGAGSRLTVL.

This clone was observed a few times. The chain has TRBV18 and TRBJ1-2; a possible D gene is TRBD1 (5 bases). V lost 6 bases, J lost 2 bases, and 13 bases lay in between. This CDR3 region has 14 residues. The V gene's germline CDR1 is KGHSH and CDR2 LQKENI. The CDR3 here is CASSERQGNYGYTF. In DNA, the CDR3 is TGTGCCAGCTCGGAACGCCAGGGAAACTATGGCTACACCTTC.

The chain couples TRBV9 to TRBJ2-1; TRBD2 matches 7 bases. Germline V gene lookup returns CDR1 SGDLS and CDR2 YYNGEE. CDR3 length equals 15 residues. V gave up 4 bases and J gave up 5 bases; unmatched junction bases: 9. The CDR3 loop reads CASSSRTSTHNEQFF. The CDR3 nucleotides read TGTGCCAGCAGCTCCCGGACTAGTACGCACAATGAGCAGTTCTTC.

The V gene is TRBV30, the J gene TRBJ1-1; TRBD1 might be the D (6 bases). Between the trimmed V and J ends, which lost 5 bases and 1 base, there was a span of 11 bases. The CDR3 contains 13 residues. Germline-derived CDR1 and CDR2 are GTSNPN and SVGIG (reference sequence). CDR3 sequence: CAWETGQNTEAFF. CDR3 sequence (DNA): TGTGCCTGGGAGACAGGCCAGAACACTGAAGCTTTCTTT.

The gene calls are TRBV18 and TRBJ1-2, with D perhaps matching TRBD1 (5 bases). The CDR3 contains 12 residues. The ends were cut back, 2 bases at V and 6 bases at J, with 7 bases in the middle. CDR1 is KGHSH, CDR2 LQKENI, per germline. Written as DNA, the CDR3 is TGTGCCAGCTCACCAACGGGGGATGGCTACACCTTC. Its protein product is CASSPTGDGYTF.

This clone turned up a few times. The chain joins TRBV6-5 to TRBJ2-2; D possibly corresponds to TRBD1 (5 bases). V lost 6 bases and J lost 6, with 11 bases in between. CDR1 and CDR2 (germline): MNHEY, SVGAGI. The CDR3 contains 13 residues. As DNA, the CDR3 is TGTGCCAGCAGCGTCAGGGTCGCCGGGGAGCTGTTTTTT. Protein product: CASSVRVAGELFF.

This clone was counted only a few times. The V and J genes are TRBV29-1 and TRBJ1-2; 8 bases fit TRBD1. Germline CDR1 reads SQVTM; CDR2 reads ANQGSEA. V lost 6 bases and J lost 3; bases outside the gene matches: 6. The CDR3 extends over 13 amino acids. CDR3: CSVGQGRDYGYTF. CDR3 bases: TGCAGCGTCGGACAGGGAAGGGACTATGGCTACACCTTC.

The chain links TRBV11-2 to TRBJ2-4; TRBD1 matches at 8 bases. Germline CDR1 and CDR2: SGHAT and FQNNGV. The CDR3 extends over 18 amino acids. The trim removed 5 bases at V and 1 base at J, leaving 13 bases unmatched. The CDR3 bases are TGTGCCAGCAGCAAACGGGGCCAGGGGGCAGCGGCCAAAAACATTCAGTACTTC. Its protein product is CASSKRGQGAAAKNIQYF.

This clone occurred a few times. V usage is TRBV4-1 and J usage is TRBJ2-1; 9 bases agree with TRBD2. V gave up 0 bases and J gave up 4 bases; unmatched junction bases: 1. CDR3 length: 15 amino acids. Germline V gene sequence: CDR1 MGHRA, CDR2 YSYEKL. CDR3: CASSQETSGYNEQFF. The CDR3, as DNA: TGCGCCAGCAGCCAAGAGACTAGCGGATACAATGAGCAGTTCTTC.

This chain links TRBV5-1 with TRBJ1-2, with D possibly TRBD1 on 5 matching bases. This CDR3 spans 13 amino acids. V dropped 1 base and J dropped 6 bases, with 10 bases sitting between them. From germline, CDR1 is SGHRS and CDR2 YFSETQ. CDR3 residues: CASSLTGPDGYTF. In DNA form, the CDR3 reads TGCGCCAGCAGCTTGACAGGTCCTGATGGCTACACCTTC.

This sequence joins TRBV19 and TRBJ1-1; D is perhaps TRBD1 (6 bases). V dropped 9 bases and J dropped 5 bases, with 28 bases sitting between them. The germline gives CDR1 LNHDA, CDR2 SQIVND (reference sequence). The CDR3 extends over 17 amino acids. CDR3 protein: CASNPRGVRGAGTEAFF. CDR3 nucleotides: TGTGCCAGCAATCCTCGGGGGGTGAGGGGGGCTGGGACTGAAGCTTTCTTT. Based on the CDR3 plus reference TRBV19 and TRBJ1-1, the full variable domain is DGGITQSPKYLFRKEGQNVTLSCEQNLNHDAMYWYRQDPGQGLRLIYYSQIVNDFQKGDIAEGYSVSREKKESFPLTVTSAQKNPTAFYLCASNPRGVRGAGTEAFFGQGTRLTVV.

Concerning this clone: The same CDR3 also results from other DNA sequences found in this sample. The chain uses TRBV7-9 and TRBJ1-5; TRBD1 matches at 7 bases. Trimming cost V 5 bases and J 5 bases; bases outside gene matches: 3. The CDR3 loop spans 13 amino acids. CDR1 and CDR2 (germline): SEHNR, FQNEAQ (reference sequence). CDR3 residues: CASSDRVDQPQHF. DNA of the CDR3: TGTGCCAGCAGCGACAGGGTGGATCAGCCCCAGCATTTT.

The table lists this clone with a few counts. The J gene is TRBJ2-5, the V gene TRBV6-5; 7 bases match TRBD1. This CDR3 region has 13 residues. V was clipped by 2 bases and J by 9 bases; unmatched bases: 6. Germline values: CDR1 MNHEY, CDR2 SVGAGI. Written as DNA, the CDR3 is TGTGCCAGCAGTTACCAACTTCAGGGGGCCCAGTACTTC. This translates into CASSYQLQGAQYF.

This clone has more than one count but fewer than ten. This chain joins TRBV2 and TRBJ2-7; TRBD2 agrees at 7 bases. Germline V gene sequence: CDR1 SNHLY, CDR2 FYNNEI. This CDR3 spans 15 amino acids. Trimming cost V 4 bases and J 2 bases; bases outside gene matches: 8. CDR3 DNA sequence: TGTGCCAGCAGTGCGGGAGGAGACGGTACCTACGAGCAGTACTTC. Its translation is CASSAGGDGTYEQYF.

V usage is TRBV2 and J usage is TRBJ1-6; unclear D gene. Germline V lookup: CDR1 SNHLY, CDR2 FYNNEI. The V end was cut by 5 bases, the J end by 6 bases, with 14 bases between. The CDR3 has 15 amino acids. CDR3 region: CASSRTDWANSPLHF. In DNA form, the CDR3 reads TGTGCCAGCAGTCGAACCGATTGGGCTAATTCACCCCTCCACTTT.

This clone has a handful of counts. The rearrangement uses TRBV18 and TRBJ2-1; 8 nucleotides match TRBD1. The germline CDR1 and CDR2 sequences are KGHSH and LQKENI. The V gene end was trimmed by 3 bases and the J gene end by 5 bases; junction bases not matched to a gene: 3. The CDR3 has 14 amino acids. The CDR3 DNA follows: TGTGCCAGCTCACCGGACAGGGTTCACAATGAGCAGTTCTTC. This translates into CASSPDRVHNEQFF.

This clone was seen a few times. The genes are TRBV5-1 and TRBJ2-7; 10 nucleotides align to TRBD1. Trimming removed 2 bases from V and 2 bases from J; junction bases left unmatched: 7. The CDR3 length is 16 residues. Germline CDR1 reads SGHRS; CDR2 reads YFSETQ. CDR3 residues: CASSLPRQGATYEQYF. DNA of the CDR3: TGCGCCAGCAGCTTACCAAGACAGGGGGCTACCTACGAGCAGTACTTC.

CDR3 coding DNA: TGTGCCAGCACCCGGGGTGGGGCCTACGAGCAGTACTTC. This encodes CASTRGGAYEQYF. The chain carries TRBV6-5 and TRBJ2-7; possible D gene TRBD2, 5 bases. The CDR3 consists of 13 residues. Trimming took off 7 bases at V and 2 bases at J, with 12 bases between the two ends. Germline V CDR1 and CDR2: MNHEY, SVGAGI.

The sample holds a few counts of this clone. The V call is TRBV7-9, the J call TRBJ1-1; D gene unclear. The CDR3 is 13 amino acids. Germline CDR1 reads SEHNR; CDR2 reads FQNEAQ (reference sequence). V lost 2 bases and J lost 4, with 8 bases in between. The CDR3 bases are TGTGCCAGCAGCTTAACAGTCGGCACTGAAGCTTTCTTT. Residues: CASSLTVGTEAFF.

J is TRBJ2-7 and V is TRBV10-3, with D unclear. V was clipped by 2 bases and J by 0 bases, with 8 bases between them. The germline gives CDR1 ENHRY, CDR2 SYGVKD. The CDR3 spans 14 residues. The chain's CDR3 is CAISEAESSYEQYF. The CDR3, as DNA: TGTGCCATCAGTGAGGCCGAGAGCTCCTACGAGCAGTACTTC.

CDR3 sequence: CASSLAGIGSYEQYF. CDR3 in DNA: TGTGCCAGCAGCTTGGCGGGGATAGGATCCTACGAGCAGTACTTC. The rearrangement joins TRBV5-4 to TRBJ2-5; tentatively, D is TRBD2 (5 bases). The J call may be incorrect, as the DNA end agrees better with TRBJ2-7. CDR3 length equals 15 residues. Germline V gene sequence: CDR1 SGHNT, CDR2 YYREEE (reference sequence).

In this sample, this clone turned up a few times. This rearrangement joins TRBV2 to TRBJ1-1; tentative D call: TRBD1 (5 bases). Germline CDR1 is SNHLY and CDR2 is FYNNEI. V gave up 6 bases and J gave up 3 bases, with 11 bases separating them. The CDR3 is 13 amino acids. The CDR3 sequence: CASRAQDHTEAFF. The CDR3 nucleotides are TGTGCCAGCAGGGCACAGGACCACACTGAAGCTTTCTTT.

The chain is built from TRBV19 and TRBJ2-2, with D perhaps TRBD1 (5 bases). The V and J ends lost 1 base and 7 bases respectively, with 10 bases between them. The CDR3 loop spans 14 amino acids. Germline values: CDR1 LNHDA, CDR2 SQIVND (reference sequence). The CDR3 region is CASSIGDRYGELFF. CDR3 nucleotide sequence: TGTGCCAGTAGTATAGGCGACAGATACGGGGAGCTGTTTTTT.

This clone was seen a few times. The chain joins TRBV7-9 to TRBJ2-6, with TRBD2 identical over 10 bases. The junction had 7 bases not matched to a gene; V was cut back by 2 bases and J by 3 bases. CDR1 is SEHNR, CDR2 FQNEAQ, per germline (reference sequence). CDR3 length equals 18 residues. As DNA, the CDR3 is TGTGCCAGCAGCTTACAAGCGGGAGGGCGGTTTGGGGCCAACGTCCTGACTTTC. It encodes CASSLQAGGRFGANVLTF.